The T cell receptor beta chain described here comes from a study of blood T cells in healthy people across ages. About the study: About one barcoded beta molecule per two T cells was the capture yield of template switching. General study points: Higher naive T cell percentage went strongly together with higher TCR beta diversity.

V was pared by 7 bases and J by 8 bases, with 14 bases between. From germline, CDR1 is MNHEY and CDR2 SVGAGI. The CDR3 is 12 residues long. The count of this clonotype is one. As yet, its antigen is unknown. PCR was performed a second time for about 7 to 12 cycles using a sample-barcoded 5' primer and a J-beta primer mix. Using its own MiXCR run on the 5' RACE reads, TCRdb lists one record per CDR3 protein. The sample carries about a million distinct CDR3 sequences, roughly 51% recorded once. The specimen was blood. The receptor's source is a woman in her sixties in good health. The genes are TRBV6-5 and TRBJ1-2; unclear D gene. CDR3 DNA sequence: TGTGCCAGCACGGACCGGAGTTGGGGCTACACCTTC. It is translated as CASTDRSWGYTF.